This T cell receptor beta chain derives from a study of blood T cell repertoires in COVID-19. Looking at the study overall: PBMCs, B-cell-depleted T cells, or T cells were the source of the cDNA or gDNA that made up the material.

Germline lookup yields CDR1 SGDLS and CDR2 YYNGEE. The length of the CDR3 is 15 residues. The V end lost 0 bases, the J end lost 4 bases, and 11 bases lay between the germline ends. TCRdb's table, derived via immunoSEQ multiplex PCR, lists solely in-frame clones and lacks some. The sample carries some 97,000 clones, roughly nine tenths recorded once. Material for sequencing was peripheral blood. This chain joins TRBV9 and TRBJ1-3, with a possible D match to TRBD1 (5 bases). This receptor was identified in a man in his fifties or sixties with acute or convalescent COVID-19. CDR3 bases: TGTGCCAGCAGCGTAGCTGACAGTTGGGGAAACACCATATATTTT. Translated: CASSVADSWGNTIYF. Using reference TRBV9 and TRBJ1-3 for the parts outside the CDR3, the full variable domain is DSGVTQTPKHLITATGQRVTLRCSPRSGDLSVYWYQQSLDQGLQFLIQYYNGEERAKGNILERFSAQQFPDLHSELNLSSLELGDSALYFCASSVADSWGNTIYFGEGSWLTVV.